This T cell receptor beta chain was identified in a study of CD8 T cells in ankylosing spondylitis. TCRdb ran MiXCR on the 5' RACE reads and lists one entry per CDR3 protein. The table has some 150,000 distinct CDR3 sequences, about 42% seen once. In germline, CDR1 is MGHRA, CDR2 YSYEKL. CDR3 length: 14 residues. V lost 4 bases and J 2 bases, leaving 6 bases between the germline ends. The TCR was taken from a male donor with ankylosing spondylitis. Material for sequencing was synovial fluid, either unsorted or a sorted T cell fraction (not recorded which). J is TRBJ2-6 and V is TRBV4-1; D unclear. The CDR3 is CASSLAAGANVLTF. The DNA of the CDR3 is TGCGCCAGCAGCCTTGCTGCTGGGGCCAACGTCCTGACTTTC.